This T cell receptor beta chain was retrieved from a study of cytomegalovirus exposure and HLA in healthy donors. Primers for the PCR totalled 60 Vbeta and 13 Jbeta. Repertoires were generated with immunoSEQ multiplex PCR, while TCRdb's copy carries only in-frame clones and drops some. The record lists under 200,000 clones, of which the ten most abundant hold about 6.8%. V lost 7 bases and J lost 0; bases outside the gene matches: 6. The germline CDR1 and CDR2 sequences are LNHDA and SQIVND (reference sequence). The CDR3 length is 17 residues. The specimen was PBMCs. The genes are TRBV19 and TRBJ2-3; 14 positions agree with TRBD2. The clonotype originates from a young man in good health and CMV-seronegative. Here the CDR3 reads CASKRTSGGYSTDTQYF. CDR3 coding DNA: TGTGCCAGTAAGAGGACTAGCGGGGGGTACAGCACAGATACGCAGTATTTT.